This T cell receptor beta chain was sequenced during a study of neurological immune-mediated disorders (dated by TCRdb to 2018 to 2020). Regarding the study in general: Among the 35 or so multiple sclerosis patients, approximately 30 had relapsing-remitting MS and 3 had secondary progressive MS. Of the 68 subjects in the cohort, about 14 were HAM/TSP patients, some 34 were multiple sclerosis patients, and around 20 were healthy controls. The roughly 100 TCR-beta libraries covered PBMC samples along with longitudinal samples, technical triplicates, and paired sorted CD4+ and CD8+ T-cell subsets. Peripheral blood TCR-beta repertoires from patients with HTLV-I-associated myelopathy (HAM/TSP), patients with multiple sclerosis, and healthy controls were compared in the study using UMI-based sequencing.

For the unsorted PBMC libraries, 2 million PBMCs were stored in RNAlater at -80 degrees C until RNA extraction and were used to generate the libraries. The multiple sclerosis patients were enrolled in a US clinical protocol that evaluated disease progression with magnetic resonance imaging. Peripheral blood was subjected to Ficoll-Hypaque density gradient centrifugation to isolate PBMCs, which were then cryopreserved in liquid nitrogen. Including the terminal cysteine and phenylalanine, the CDR3 comprises 15 residues. Only CDR3 DNA is held: 45 bases, read in frame from base 1. From the germline V gene, CDR1 is SGHRS and CDR2 is YFSETQ. Relative to germline, V is 1 base shorter and J is 3 bases shorter, with 12 bases between their ends. To synthesize cDNA, template-switch 5'RACE was performed with a primer carrying a 10-nucleotide random unique molecular identifier so that each TCR transcript was tagged. Every sequencing run covered 15-18 subjects and yielded more than 160 million TCR-beta sequences. Total RNA was extracted with the RNeasy kit. Using the KAPA Real-time Library Amplification kit, TCR-beta VDJ regions were amplified with primers for the TCR constant region and the 5'RACE anchor. Sample indexes and Illumina adaptors were added in a first PCR, and a second PCR then increased library yield. The roughly 650 bp TCR product was size-selected on a 2% E-gel SizeSelection system after Ampure bead purification. Library quality was checked on a Bioanalyzer, concentration was measured with Qubit, and libraries were quantified with the Kapa Library Quantification kit before pooling. An Illumina HiSeq 2500 was used to sequence the libraries paired-end at 2 x 150 bp. To increase sequence diversity, roughly 24-30% phiX was spiked into each library pool. For the original study's pipeline: Quality-filtered reads were processed with the UMI-based MiGEC pipeline, and over 85% of raw TCR sequences were removed by the MiGEC pipeline during error correction. VDJ genes were aligned to IMGT germline references, and clonotypes were defined by unique CDR3 amino acid sequence plus V-J genes. Clonal expansion, Shannon diversity and CDR3 relatedness (CalcPairwiseDistances, ClusterSamples) were evaluated with VDJtools, and phylogenetic trees were built with CLCbio workbench. A clone was classed as expanded if it had 8 or more unique UMIs, a cutoff based on coefficient-of-variation modelling across technical triplicates. The public reads were reprocessed in TCRdb via fastp at Q25 and MiXCR, keeping in-frame beta chains. Identical CDR3 proteins give one entry, which carries the most common genes and DNA. The V and J calls come from TCRdb's annotation, not from the publication. The sample has around 67,000 distinct CDR3 sequences on record, roughly 5% of them singletons. Just under 7.5% of the sample is taken by the ten largest.

This clonotype has ten or more counts. The clone's antigen remains unknown. Per-nucleotide qualities are absent, and no much larger clonotype sits a single base away. The paper's findings and limits, for the study overall: TCR clonal expansion was highest in HAM/TSP patients and lowest in MS patients, with MS patients falling below even healthy controls. No identical CDR3 amino acid sequences were shared among expanded clones across subjects, suggesting private TCR-beta repertoires in all groups. Repertoires from 18 of 34 MS patients were grouped by phylogenetic analysis into a cluster of related CDR3 sequences, suggesting a possible repertoire-level signature. No clinical or MRI features were associated with the MS cluster, and the authors said that larger cohorts are needed.

The chain is encoded by TRBV5-1 joined to TRBJ2-3, and possibly TRBD1, on 6 matching bases. The receptor comes from a man aged 18 to 30 with multiple sclerosis. The sample was PBMCs. The CDR3 is CASSLSNRETDTQYF. The DNA sequence is as follows: TGCGCCAGCAGCTTGAGTAACAGGGAAACAGATACGCAGTATTTT.